Shown below are 15 T cell receptor beta chains from a single sample sequenced in a study of OX40 agonist ivuxolimab in advanced cancers. The repertoire was sequenced with immunoSEQ multiplex PCR; TCRdb's copy has only in-frame clones and lacks some. The table lists some 74,000 clones, 85% to 90% of them singletons. Sequences were derived from CD4+ or CD8+ T cells sorted from blood, sampled in a trial of the OX40 agonist ivuxolimab. The receptors were gathered from an adult with an advanced solid tumor such as melanoma, head and neck, liver or kidney cancer.

This chain joins TRBV4-2 and TRBJ1-2; a weak D match, TRBD1 (6 bases). The length of the CDR3 is 16 residues. The V gene's germline CDR1 is LGHNA and CDR2 YNFKEQ. Trimming removed 0 bases at V and 4 bases at J, with 15 bases between. The CDR3 nucleotides are TGTGCCAGCAGCCAAGATAATAGGGGGACGGGCTATGGCTACACCTTC. Protein sequence: CASSQDNRGTGYGYTF.

This chain joins TRBV11-2 and TRBJ2-2, with TRBD1 matching 8 bases. V was pared by 5 bases and J by 0 bases, with 5 bases of the junction left unmatched. This CDR3 region has 16 residues. From germline, CDR1 is SGHAT and CDR2 FQNNGV. The CDR3 DNA sequence: TGTGCCAGCAGCCGCGGACAGGGACCGAACACCGGGGAGCTGTTTTTT. It is translated as CASSRGQGPNTGELFF.

J is TRBJ2-1 and V is TRBV5-1; TRBD1 matches at 7 bases. Germline V gives CDR1 SGHRS, CDR2 YFSETQ. The length of the CDR3 is 17 residues. With V trimmed by 1 base and J by 5 bases, 12 bases remained unmatched. CDR3 in DNA: TGCGCCAGCAGCTTGTTAGGGGGCGCGGTCAGAAACAATGAGCAGTTCTTC. Residues: CASSLLGGAVRNNEQFF.

The chain combines TRBV5-5 with TRBJ1-1; 7 bases are a match to TRBD1. CDR1 and CDR2 (germline): SGHKS, YYEKEE (reference sequence). The junction had 5 bases not matched to a gene; V was cut back by 1 base and J by 2 bases. The CDR3 runs 15 residues. The CDR3 is CASSLLGTVNTEAFF. CDR3 DNA sequence: TGTGCCAGCAGCTTGCTAGGGACAGTAAACACTGAAGCTTTCTTT.

This chain's CDR3 is CASTIRQGARGNEQFF. CDR3 bases: TGTGCCAGCACGATCCGACAGGGGGCGCGAGGGAATGAGCAGTTCTTC. The rearrangement links TRBV27 to TRBJ2-1, with 10 bases lining up with TRBD1. From germline, CDR1 is MNHEY and CDR2 SMNVEV (reference sequence). J gave up 7 bases and V 7 bases, and 13 bases lay outside the gene matches. The length of the CDR3 is 16 residues.

This sequence joins TRBV2 and TRBJ1-1, with a tentative D call TRBD1 (6 bases). Germline V gene lookup returns CDR1 SNHLY and CDR2 FYNNEI. The CDR3 is 14 residues long. The V gene lost 4 bases and the J gene lost 11 bases, with 20 bases spanning the gap. The CDR3 protein is CASSGDGGPVAAFF. The CDR3 nucleotides read TGTGCCAGCAGTGGGGATGGGGGGCCCGTCGCGGCTTTCTTT.

The V and J genes are TRBV12-5 and TRBJ2-1; TRBD2 aligns across 9 bases. Trimming took 7 bases from V and 0 from J; bases not matched to a gene: 4. The CDR3 has 15 amino acids. Germline CDR1 is LGHNT and CDR2 is FRNRAP. The CDR3, as DNA: TGTGCTAGTGATGCTAGCGGGAACTCCTACAATGAGCAGTTCTTC. Translation gives CASDASGNSYNEQFF.

This chain links TRBV11-3 with TRBJ2-7; 8 nucleotides align to TRBD1. There are 14 residues in the CDR3. With V trimmed by 5 bases and J by 5 bases, 8 bases remained unmatched. The germline CDR1 and CDR2 sequences are SGHNT and YENEEA. CDR3 DNA: TGTGCCAGCAGCCTAGGCCAGGGGGCCCACGAGCAGTACTTC. Translation: CASSLGQGAHEQYF.

This clone was observed once. The chain couples TRBV7-2 to TRBJ1-2; D perhaps matches TRBD1 (5 bases). The V and J ends lost 3 bases and 4 bases respectively, with 12 bases between them. Germline V gene data show CDR1 as SGHTA and CDR2 as FQGNSA. The CDR3 contains 14 residues. CDR3 sequence: CASSFRQMSYGYTF. CDR3 bases: TGTGCCAGCAGCTTTAGACAGATGTCCTATGGCTACACCTTC.

V gene TRBV19 combines with J gene TRBJ1-5; 7 bases fit TRBD1. The CDR3 consists of 13 residues. The germline CDR1 and CDR2 sequences are LNHDA and SQIVND (reference sequence). J lost 2 bases, V lost 9 bases, and 4 bases had no gene match. The CDR3, as DNA: TGTGCCAGCACTGGGACAGGCAATCAGCCCCAGCATTTT. Translation gives CASTGTGNQPQHF. Based on the CDR3 plus reference TRBV19 and TRBJ1-5, the full variable domain is DGGITQSPKYLFRKEGQNVTLSCEQNLNHDAMYWYRQDPGQGLRLIYYSQIVNDFQKGDIAEGYSVSREKKESFPLTVTSAQKNPTAFYLCASTGTGNQPQHFGDGTRLSIL.

V is TRBV7-2 and J is TRBJ1-3; no clear D gene. Looked up from germline, CDR1 is SGHTA and CDR2 is FQGNSA. V shed 3 bases and J shed 4 bases, with 10 bases lying between them. The CDR3 runs to 14 residues. CDR3 region: CASSFRAGGNTIYF. In DNA form, the CDR3 reads TGTGCCAGCAGCTTCCGTGCCGGAGGAAACACCATATATTTT. The complete variable domain, with remaining parts taken from reference TRBV7-2 and TRBJ1-3, reads GAGVSQSPSNKVTEKGKDVELRCDPISGHTALYWYRQSLGQGLEFLIYFQGNSAPDKSGLPSDRFSAERTGGSVSTLTIQRTQQEDSAVYLCASSFRAGGNTIYFGEGSWLTVV.

This clone was detected once. V usage is TRBV12-5 and J usage is TRBJ2-3, with TRBD2 matching over 12 bases. The CDR3 length is 17 residues. Germline assignment: CDR1 LGHNT and CDR2 FRNRAP. The V segment lost 6 bases and the J segment 1 base; nucleotides outside the gene matches: 8. The CDR3 spells CASGQGTSGFGTDTQYF. The CDR3 DNA follows: TGTGCTAGTGGCCAAGGGACTAGCGGGTTCGGCACAGATACGCAGTATTTT.

The genes are TRBV6-1 and TRBJ1-1; 7 bases fit TRBD1. From germline, CDR1 is MNHNS and CDR2 SASEGT. The CDR3 runs 12 residues. Trimming cost V 8 bases and J 11 bases; bases outside gene matches: 11. CDR3 coding DNA: TGTGCCAGCGGGATGACAGGGTTTGGGGCTTTCTTT. This gives the protein CASGMTGFGAFF.

The chain uses TRBV7-2 and TRBJ2-5, with TRBD2 identical over 7 bases. This CDR3 is built from 14 residues. Germline V CDR1 and CDR2: SGHTA, FQGNSA. V lost 3 bases, J lost 0 bases, and 1 base stayed unmatched. Here the CDR3 DNA reads TGTGCCAGCAGCTTTAGCGGGTACCAAGAGACCCAGTACTTC. It translates to CASSFSGYQETQYF. Together with reference TRBV7-2 and TRBJ2-5, the CDR3 gives the full variable domain: GAGVSQSPSNKVTEKGKDVELRCDPISGHTALYWYRQSLGQGLEFLIYFQGNSAPDKSGLPSDRFSAERTGGSVSTLTIQRTQQEDSAVYLCASSFSGYQETQYFGPGTRLLVL.

The J gene is TRBJ1-5, the V gene TRBV5-5; D uncertain. From germline, CDR1 is SGHKS and CDR2 YYEKEE (reference sequence). V lost 4 bases and J 7 bases, leaving 15 bases between the germline ends. The CDR3 extends over 14 amino acids. CDR3 coding DNA: TGTGCCAGCAGCCAAGTGGCAGGCGTCCAGCCCCAGCATTTT. Protein sequence: CASSQVAGVQPQHF.